Listed below are T cell receptor beta chains from one sample, sequenced in a study of shared clonotypes between healthy human individuals. TCRdb's table, derived via immunoSEQ multiplex PCR, lists solely in-frame clones and lacks some. Among about 490,000 clones listed, almost 80% were seen once. Sequenced input: PBMCs. The receptors were gathered from a woman aged 40 to 50 in good health. Some clones in this sample may be carry-over from other donors' samples. The CDR3 runs from the conserved cysteine through the conserved F or W. The order of the fields is D gene, J gene, clone size, V gene, CDR3 DNA, CDR3 protein. The D gene is left open where the match is weak. Expanded clones get a size class; other rows say once, few or many, or leave the size out.

D gene: -; J gene: TRBJ2-6; clone size: -; V gene: TRBV7-3; CDR3 DNA: TGTGCCAGCAGCTTGACAGTAACTGGGGCCAACGTCCTGACTTTC; CDR3 protein: CASSLTVTGANVLTF
D gene: TRBD2; J gene: TRBJ2-1; clone size: -; V gene: TRBV9; CDR3 DNA: TGTGCCAGCAGCGTAGGTGGGGCGGGAGCGTACAATGAGCAGTTCTTC; CDR3 protein: CASSVGGAGAYNEQFF
D gene: -; J gene: TRBJ2-3; clone size: -; V gene: TRBV5-1; CDR3 DNA: TGCGCCAGCAGCTTGCGGTCTAGAAACACAGGAGATACGCAGTATTTT; CDR3 protein: CASSLRSRNTGDTQYF
D gene: TRBD2; J gene: TRBJ2-1; clone size: -; V gene: TRBV9; CDR3 DNA: TGTGCCAGCAGCAGCCCGCCGCTACAAACTAGCGGAGGGTACAATGAGCAGTTCTTC; CDR3 protein: CASSSPPLQTSGGYNEQFF
D gene: -; J gene: TRBJ2-3; clone size: -; V gene: TRBV30; CDR3 DNA: TGTGCCTGGAGTGTTGAGGAGATGGGGGATACGCAGTATTTT; CDR3 protein: CAWSVEEMGDTQYF
D gene: TRBD2; J gene: TRBJ2-1; clone size: -; V gene: TRBV29-1; CDR3 DNA: TGCATCGTCCTCTCAACCGGGACTAGCGGGAGGGATGAGCAGTTCTTC; CDR3 protein: CIVLSTGTSGRDEQFF
D gene: -; J gene: TRBJ2-1; clone size: -; V gene: TRBV5-1; CDR3 DNA: TGCGCCAGCAGCTCCACCTCACGTCGGTTCTTC; CDR3 protein: CASSSTSRRFF
D gene: -; J gene: TRBJ2-7; clone size: -; V gene: TRBV19; CDR3 DNA: TGTGCCAGTAGTATCAGTGGCGGTAAGCCCTACGAGCAGTACTTC; CDR3 protein: CASSISGGKPYEQYF
D gene: -; J gene: TRBJ2-1; clone size: -; V gene: TRBV20-1; CDR3 DNA: TGCAGTGCTAAGTGGGGCAATGAGCAGTTCTTC; CDR3 protein: CSAKWGNEQFF
D gene: TRBD1; J gene: TRBJ2-5; clone size: -; V gene: TRBV28; CDR3 DNA: TGTGCCAGCAGTTTACCGACAGGGCCCGAGACCCAGTACTTC; CDR3 protein: CASSLPTGPETQYF
D gene: -; J gene: TRBJ2-2; clone size: -; V gene: TRBV9; CDR3 DNA: TGTGCCAGCAGCGTAGGTGGGATCGGGGAGCTGTTTTTT; CDR3 protein: CASSVGGIGELFF
D gene: TRBD2; J gene: TRBJ2-1; clone size: -; V gene: TRBV4-1; CDR3 DNA: TGCGCCAGCAGCCGGGGGGGACTAGCGGGAGGTGAGCAGTTCTTC; CDR3 protein: CASSRGGLAGGEQFF
D gene: -; J gene: TRBJ1-2; clone size: -; V gene: TRBV2; CDR3 DNA: TGTGCCAGCAGGCCTCACGGAAGGAGGGCCAGAGCTAACTATGGCTACACCTTC; CDR3 protein: CASRPHGRRARANYGYTF
D gene: -; J gene: TRBJ2-1; clone size: -; V gene: TRBV5-1; CDR3 DNA: TGCGCCAGCAGCATAAGGGGAGACCAGCAGTTCTTC; CDR3 protein: CASSIRGDQQFF
D gene: TRBD2; J gene: TRBJ2-1; clone size: -; V gene: TRBV27; CDR3 DNA: TGTGCCAGCAGTTTAGGGACTAGCGGGAGTTTTAATGAGCAGTTCTTC; CDR3 protein: CASSLGTSGSFNEQFF
D gene: -; J gene: TRBJ2-5; clone size: -; V gene: TRBV19; CDR3 DNA: TGTGCCAGTAGTATAGCGGGGGCAGGGGAGACCCAGTACTTC; CDR3 protein: CASSIAGAGETQYF
D gene: -; J gene: TRBJ2-3; clone size: -; V gene: TRBV19; CDR3 DNA: TGTGCCAGTAGTATGGAGACAGTTAGCACAGATACGCAGTATTTT; CDR3 protein: CASSMETVSTDTQYF
D gene: -; J gene: TRBJ1-3; clone size: -; V gene: TRBV30; CDR3 DNA: TGTGCCTGGAGTGCGTTTACATCTAGCTCTGGAAACACCATATATTTT; CDR3 protein: CAWSAFTSSSGNTIYF
D gene: -; J gene: TRBJ1-1; clone size: many; V gene: TRBV7-2; CDR3 DNA: TGTGCCAGCAGCGCCCTAATCCAACTGAACACTGAAGCTTTCTTT; CDR3 protein: CASSALIQLNTEAFF
D gene: -; J gene: TRBJ2-3; clone size: -; V gene: TRBV11-1; CDR3 DNA: TGTGCCAGCAGCTTATTGACAGCAGGCACAGATACGCAGTATTTT; CDR3 protein: CASSLLTAGTDTQYF
D gene: TRBD1; J gene: TRBJ1-3; clone size: once; V gene: TRBV18; CDR3 DNA: TGTGCCAGCTCACCACTGGACAGGGGGTTCTCTGGAAACACCATATATTTT; CDR3 protein: CASSPLDRGFSGNTIYF
D gene: TRBD1; J gene: TRBJ1-2; clone size: few; V gene: TRBV6-1; CDR3 DNA: TGTGCCAGCAGGAAAGGACAGGGGACAGGCGGCTACACCTTC; CDR3 protein: CASRKGQGTGGYTF
D gene: -; J gene: TRBJ2-2; clone size: -; V gene: TRBV18; CDR3 DNA: TGTGCCAGCTCACTTACGGGACTTCGGAACACCGGGGAGCTGTTTTTT; CDR3 protein: CASSLTGLRNTGELFF
D gene: -; J gene: TRBJ2-3; clone size: -; V gene: TRBV6-6; CDR3 DNA: TGTGCCAGCAGTCCCGCTTGGCGCCCCACAGATACGCAGTATTTT; CDR3 protein: CASSPAWRPTDTQYF
D gene: -; J gene: TRBJ2-7; clone size: -; V gene: TRBV27; CDR3 DNA: TGTGCCAGCAGTTTTTCTGGCCCCTACGAGCAGTACTTC; CDR3 protein: CASSFSGPYEQYF
D gene: -; J gene: TRBJ2-3; clone size: -; V gene: TRBV10-3; CDR3 DNA: TGTGCCATCAGACGGGGTGAACGGAGCACAGATACGCAGTATTTT; CDR3 protein: CAIRRGERSTDTQYF
D gene: -; J gene: TRBJ2-5; clone size: -; V gene: TRBV11-2; CDR3 DNA: TGTGCCAGCAGCTCAGACATTCCCGAGACCCAGTACTTC; CDR3 protein: CASSSDIPETQYF
D gene: TRBD2; J gene: TRBJ2-7; clone size: -; V gene: TRBV2; CDR3 DNA: TGTGCCAGCAGCGGGGGGAACTCCTACGAGCAGTACTTC; CDR3 protein: CASSGGNSYEQYF
D gene: -; J gene: TRBJ2-1; clone size: -; V gene: TRBV19; CDR3 DNA: TGTGCCAGTAGCGATCGCGGATACTCCTACAATGAGCAGTTCTTC; CDR3 protein: CASSDRGYSYNEQFF
D gene: -; J gene: TRBJ2-3; clone size: -; V gene: TRBV6-1; CDR3 DNA: TGTGCCAGCAGTTCGCGGGACAAAGATACGCAGTATTTT; CDR3 protein: CASSSRDKDTQYF
D gene: -; J gene: TRBJ2-3; clone size: -; V gene: TRBV7-9; CDR3 DNA: TGTGCCAGCAGCTCTCCCCCAGGGTCGGGCACAGATACGCAGTATTTT; CDR3 protein: CASSSPPGSGTDTQYF
D gene: -; J gene: TRBJ1-4; clone size: -; V gene: TRBV18; CDR3 DNA: TGTGCCAGCTCACCAGGGTTACAAAATGAAAAACTGTTTTTT; CDR3 protein: CASSPGLQNEKLFF
D gene: -; J gene: TRBJ2-3; clone size: -; V gene: TRBV7-9; CDR3 DNA: TGTGCCAGCAGCCCACGGATCCCAGATACGCAGTATTTT; CDR3 protein: CASSPRIPDTQYF
D gene: TRBD1; J gene: TRBJ2-2; clone size: -; V gene: TRBV7-8; CDR3 DNA: TGTGCCAGCAGCCCGCGAAGGGGGCGTACCGGGGAGCTGTTTTTT; CDR3 protein: CASSPRRGRTGELFF
D gene: -; J gene: TRBJ2-5; clone size: -; V gene: TRBV19; CDR3 DNA: TGTGCCAGTAGTATAGAAGCAACAGGGAGGGAGACCCAGTACTTC; CDR3 protein: CASSIEATGRETQYF
D gene: -; J gene: TRBJ2-7; clone size: few; V gene: TRBV7-8; CDR3 DNA: TGTGCCAGCAGCTTAAGATACGAGCAGTACTTC; CDR3 protein: CASSLRYEQYF
D gene: TRBD2; J gene: TRBJ2-1; clone size: -; V gene: TRBV7-9; CDR3 DNA: TGTGCCAGCGTGCTAGCGGCCGTCTACAATGAGCAGTTCTTC; CDR3 protein: CASVLAAVYNEQFF
D gene: -; J gene: TRBJ2-5; clone size: -; V gene: TRBV28; CDR3 DNA: TGTGCCGCTTATTCGAAGAGGGCAGTTTTTGAGACCCAGTACTTC; CDR3 protein: CAAYSKRAVFETQYF
D gene: -; J gene: TRBJ1-5; clone size: -; V gene: TRBV10-2; CDR3 DNA: TGCGCCAGCAGTGAGTATGTTAAGCCCCAGCATTTT; CDR3 protein: CASSEYVKPQHF
D gene: -; J gene: TRBJ1-4; clone size: -; V gene: TRBV27; CDR3 DNA: TGTGCCAGCAGGCGGGGGGCCCTTCATAATGAAAAACTGTTTTTT; CDR3 protein: CASRRGALHNEKLFF
D gene: -; J gene: TRBJ1-1; clone size: -; V gene: TRBV11-2; CDR3 DNA: TGTGCCAGCAGCTTAACAGAAAACACTGAAGCTTTCTTT; CDR3 protein: CASSLTENTEAFF
D gene: -; J gene: TRBJ2-2; clone size: many; V gene: TRBV29-1; CDR3 DNA: TGCAGCGTTGACATGACAGGCACCGGGGAGCTGTTTTTT; CDR3 protein: CSVDMTGTGELFF
D gene: TRBD1; J gene: TRBJ1-5; clone size: -; V gene: TRBV6-1; CDR3 DNA: TGTGCCAGCGGGAGGACAGGGCAGAGAAATCAGCCCCAGCATTTT; CDR3 protein: CASGRTGQRNQPQHF